This record concerns one T cell receptor (beta chain) sequence. This clone's antigen is unknown. Within one base of it there is no much larger clone, and no base qualities were kept. Peripheral blood CD8+ and CD4+ T cells from healthy donors, Susac syndrome patients and multiple sclerosis patients were profiled by high-throughput TCR beta sequencing. Healthy donors were age- and sex-matched controls. Bulk CD8+ and CD4+ T cells were purified by magnetic negative isolation, whereas CD8+ TEMRA cells were enriched by FACS. Blood was collected in EDTA tubes and processed within 24 hours, with PBMCs isolated through density gradient centrifugation. PBMCs intended for TCR sequencing were cryopreserved in liquid nitrogen and were subsequently thawed in a 37 degrees C water bath. The sorted or isolated CD4+, CD8+ and CD8+ TEMRA cells reached a purity of at least 90%. RNA was extracted using the RNeasy kit, and roughly 0.45 to 1 microgram was reverse transcribed with random hexamers. TCR beta CDR3 regions were amplified with the immunoSEQ multiplex PCR assay covering 54 Vbeta and 13 Jbeta segments. PCR amplification bias was corrected by using a synthetic template baseline for primer optimization and computational correction. The published analysis was carried out like this. Reads were assigned to V, D and J genes according to IMGT and analyzed in immunoSEQ Analyzer, with only productive sequences retained. To calculate clonality, Shannon entropy was normalized by log2 of the number of productive unique sequences and then subtracted from one. Public and private clones were assessed among the 100 most prevalent clones of each patient and control. Clones were defined as Susac-specific if absent from the healthy and MS cohorts, from more than 900 published viral clones and from other ImmuneACCESS disease sequences. The public reads were reprocessed in TCRdb via fastp at Q25 and MiXCR, keeping in-frame beta chains. Merged by CDR3 protein, the rows form single entries marked with the most common genes and DNA. The V and J calls come from TCRdb's annotation, not from the publication. Within this sample are around 200,000 distinct CDR3 sequences, with roughly 96% of them counted one time only. Jointly, the top ten make up roughly 0.1% of the sample.

CDR1 and CDR2 (KGHDR, SFDVKD) derive from the germline V gene. The junction carries 9 bases between V and J, which are trimmed by 7 bases and 0 bases respectively. Taken from cysteine to phenylalanine, the CDR3 has 14 residues. Only the CDR3 part of the read is kept: 42 bases, read in frame from the first base. These data come from a study of CD8 T cells in Susac syndrome (dated by TCRdb to between 2018 and 2021). With respect to the entire study: Whether CD8+ T cell activation and differentiation in Susac syndrome was antigen driven was tested using repertoire sequencing.

Points the paper makes about the study in general: The TCR sequencing and HLA analysis was acknowledged to have included a relatively small number of individuals.

Sequenced input: CD4+ T cells from PBMCs. The receptor's source is a human donor in good health. Recombination connected TRBV24-1 to TRBJ2-1, with the D gene call left open. This receptor has the CDR3 CATRGSYSYNEQFF. The nucleotide sequence is given as TGTGCCACCAGGGGGTCATACTCCTACAATGAGCAGTTCTTC.